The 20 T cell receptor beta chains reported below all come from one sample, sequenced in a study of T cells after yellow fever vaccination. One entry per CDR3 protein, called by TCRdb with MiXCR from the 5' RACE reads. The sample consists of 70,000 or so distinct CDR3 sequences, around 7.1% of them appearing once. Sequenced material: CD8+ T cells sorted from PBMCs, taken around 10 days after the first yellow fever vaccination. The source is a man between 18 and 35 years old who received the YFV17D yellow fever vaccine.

The CDR3 DNA reads TGTGCCAGCAGTTACTCTGCTGCCGCCGTCCATTCACCCCTCCACTTT. It encodes CASSYSAAAVHSPLHF. J is TRBJ1-6 and V is TRBV6-5; D gene unclear. V lost 0 bases and J 8 bases, leaving 14 bases between the germline ends. The CDR3 loop spans 16 amino acids. Germline-derived CDR1 and CDR2 are MNHEY and SVGAGI.

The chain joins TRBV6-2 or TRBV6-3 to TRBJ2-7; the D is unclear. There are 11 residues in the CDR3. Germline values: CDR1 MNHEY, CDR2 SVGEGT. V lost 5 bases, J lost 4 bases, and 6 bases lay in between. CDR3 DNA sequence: TGTGCCAGCAGTAGAGGTTACGAGCAGTACTTC. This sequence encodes CASSRGYEQYF.

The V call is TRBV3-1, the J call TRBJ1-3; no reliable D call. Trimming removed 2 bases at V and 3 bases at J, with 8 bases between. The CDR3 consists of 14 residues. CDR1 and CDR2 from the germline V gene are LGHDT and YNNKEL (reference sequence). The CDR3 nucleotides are TGTGCCAGCAGCCAACGGGAATATGGAAACACCATATATTTT. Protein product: CASSQREYGNTIYF.

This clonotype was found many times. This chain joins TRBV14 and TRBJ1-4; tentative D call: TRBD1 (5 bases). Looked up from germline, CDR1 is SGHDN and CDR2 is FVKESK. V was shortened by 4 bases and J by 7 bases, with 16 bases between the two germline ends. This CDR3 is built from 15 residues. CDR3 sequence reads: CASSRISTRGEKLFF. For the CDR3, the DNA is TGTGCCAGCAGCCGAATCTCGACAAGGGGTGAAAAACTGTTTTTT.

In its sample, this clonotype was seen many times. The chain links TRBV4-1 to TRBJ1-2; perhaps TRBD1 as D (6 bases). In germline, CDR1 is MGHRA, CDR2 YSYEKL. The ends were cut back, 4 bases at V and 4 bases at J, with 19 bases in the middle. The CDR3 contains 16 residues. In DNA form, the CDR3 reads TGCGCCAGCAGCCCCCAAAGGACAGCCCCTAGCTATGGCTACACCTTC. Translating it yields CASSPQRTAPSYGYTF.

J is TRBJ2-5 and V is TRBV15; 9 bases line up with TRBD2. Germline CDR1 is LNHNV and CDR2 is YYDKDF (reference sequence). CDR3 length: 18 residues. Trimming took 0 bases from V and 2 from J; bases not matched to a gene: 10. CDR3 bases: TGTGCCACCAGCAGAGATAGCCTGCCTAGCGGGGCTCAAGAGACCCAGTACTTC. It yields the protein CATSRDSLPSGAQETQYF.

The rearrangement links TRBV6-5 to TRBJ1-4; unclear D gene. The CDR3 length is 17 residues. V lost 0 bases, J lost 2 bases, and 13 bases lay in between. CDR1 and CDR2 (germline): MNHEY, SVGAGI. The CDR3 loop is CASSYSPRSATNEKLFF. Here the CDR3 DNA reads TGTGCCAGCAGTTACTCGCCCCGTTCGGCGACTAATGAAAAACTGTTTTTT.

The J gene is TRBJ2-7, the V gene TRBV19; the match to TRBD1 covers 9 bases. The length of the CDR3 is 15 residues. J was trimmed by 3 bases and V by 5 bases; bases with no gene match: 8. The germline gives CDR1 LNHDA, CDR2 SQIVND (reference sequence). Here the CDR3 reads CASSEGGTGHYEQYF. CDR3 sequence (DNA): TGTGCCAGTAGTGAAGGCGGGACAGGGCACTACGAGCAGTACTTC.

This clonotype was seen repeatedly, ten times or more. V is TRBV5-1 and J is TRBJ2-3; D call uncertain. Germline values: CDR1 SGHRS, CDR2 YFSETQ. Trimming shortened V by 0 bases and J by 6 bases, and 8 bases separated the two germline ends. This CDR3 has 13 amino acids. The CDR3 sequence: CASSLGDKDTQYF. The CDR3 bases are TGCGCCAGCAGCTTGGGAGATAAGGATACGCAGTATTTT.

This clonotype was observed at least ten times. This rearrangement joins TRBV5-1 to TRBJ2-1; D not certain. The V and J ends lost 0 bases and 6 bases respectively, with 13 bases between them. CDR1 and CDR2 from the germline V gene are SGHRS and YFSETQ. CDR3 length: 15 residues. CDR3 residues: CASSLATIAPNEQFF. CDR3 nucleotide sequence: TGCGCCAGCAGCTTGGCAACTATAGCCCCCAATGAGCAGTTCTTC.

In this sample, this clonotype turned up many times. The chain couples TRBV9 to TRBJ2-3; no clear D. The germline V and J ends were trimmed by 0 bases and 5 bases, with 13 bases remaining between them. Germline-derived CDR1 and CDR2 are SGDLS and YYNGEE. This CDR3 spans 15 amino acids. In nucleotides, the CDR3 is TGTGCCAGCAGCGTAGAGGGATCGGTTCGAGATACGCAGTATTTT. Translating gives CASSVEGSVRDTQYF.

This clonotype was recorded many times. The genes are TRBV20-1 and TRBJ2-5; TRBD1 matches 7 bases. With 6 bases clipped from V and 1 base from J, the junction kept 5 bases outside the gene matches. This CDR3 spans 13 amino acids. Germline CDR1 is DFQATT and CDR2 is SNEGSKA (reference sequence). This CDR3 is CSAWTGSQETQYF. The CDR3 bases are TGCAGTGCATGGACAGGTAGCCAAGAGACCCAGTACTTC.

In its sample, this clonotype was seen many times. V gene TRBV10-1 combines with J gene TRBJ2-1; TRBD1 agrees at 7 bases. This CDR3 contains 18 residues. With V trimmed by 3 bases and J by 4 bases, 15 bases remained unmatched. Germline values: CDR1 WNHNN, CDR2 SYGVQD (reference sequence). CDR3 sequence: CASSEGGRGQTVYNEQFF. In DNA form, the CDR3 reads TGCGCCAGCAGTGAAGGGGGTAGGGGGCAAACGGTATACAATGAGCAGTTCTTC.

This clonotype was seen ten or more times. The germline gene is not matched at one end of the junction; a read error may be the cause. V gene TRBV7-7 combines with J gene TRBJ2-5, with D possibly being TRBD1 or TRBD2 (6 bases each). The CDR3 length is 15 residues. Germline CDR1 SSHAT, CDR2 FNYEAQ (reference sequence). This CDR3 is CASSLRPGAQETQYF. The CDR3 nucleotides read TGTGCTAGCAGCTTACGCCCGGGGGCCCAAGAGACCCAGTACTTC.

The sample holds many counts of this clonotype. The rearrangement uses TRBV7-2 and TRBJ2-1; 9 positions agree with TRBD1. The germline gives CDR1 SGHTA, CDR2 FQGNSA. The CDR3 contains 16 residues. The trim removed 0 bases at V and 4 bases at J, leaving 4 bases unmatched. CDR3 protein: CASSLAGGQGYNEQFF. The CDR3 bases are TGTGCCAGCAGCTTAGCTGGAGGACAGGGGTACAATGAGCAGTTCTTC. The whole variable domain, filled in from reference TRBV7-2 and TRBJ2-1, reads GAGVSQSPSNKVTEKGKDVELRCDPISGHTALYWYRQSLGQGLEFLIYFQGNSAPDKSGLPSDRFSAERTGGSVSTLTIQRTQQEDSAVYLCASSLAGGQGYNEQFFGPGTRLTVL.

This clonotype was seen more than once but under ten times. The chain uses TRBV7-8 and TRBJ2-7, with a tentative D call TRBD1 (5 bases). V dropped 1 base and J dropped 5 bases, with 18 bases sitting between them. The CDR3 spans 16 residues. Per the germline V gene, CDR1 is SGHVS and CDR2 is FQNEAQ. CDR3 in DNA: TGTGCCAGCAGCTTAGTGCCAGGGCCGATCTTGGACGAGCAGTACTTC. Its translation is CASSLVPGPILDEQYF.

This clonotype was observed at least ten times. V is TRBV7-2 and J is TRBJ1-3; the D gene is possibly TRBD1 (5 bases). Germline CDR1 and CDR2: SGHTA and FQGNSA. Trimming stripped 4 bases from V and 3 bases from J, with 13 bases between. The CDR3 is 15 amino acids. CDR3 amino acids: CASSSDGGGGNTIYF. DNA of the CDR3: TGTGCCAGCAGCTCAGATGGGGGTGGTGGAAACACCATATATTTT.

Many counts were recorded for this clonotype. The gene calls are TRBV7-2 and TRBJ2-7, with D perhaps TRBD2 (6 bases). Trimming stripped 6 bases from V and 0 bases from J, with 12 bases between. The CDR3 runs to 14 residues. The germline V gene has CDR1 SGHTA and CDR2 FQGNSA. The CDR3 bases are TGTGCCAGCAGGAGTCGCGGGGACTCCTACGAGCAGTACTTC. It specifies CASRSRGDSYEQYF. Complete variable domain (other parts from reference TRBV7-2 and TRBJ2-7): GAGVSQSPSNKVTEKGKDVELRCDPISGHTALYWYRQSLGQGLEFLIYFQGNSAPDKSGLPSDRFSAERTGGSVSTLTIQRTQQEDSAVYLCASRSRGDSYEQYFGPGTRLTVT.

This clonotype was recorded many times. The CDR3 sequence is CASSFISSNQPQHF. CDR3 DNA: TGTGCCAGCAGCTTTATCTCAAGCAATCAGCCCCAGCATTTT. The chain joins TRBV7-9 to TRBJ1-5; D unresolved. The CDR3 is 14 residues long. V was trimmed by 3 bases and J by 1 base, leaving 7 bases between them. The germline V gene has CDR1 SEHNR and CDR2 FQNEAQ (reference sequence).

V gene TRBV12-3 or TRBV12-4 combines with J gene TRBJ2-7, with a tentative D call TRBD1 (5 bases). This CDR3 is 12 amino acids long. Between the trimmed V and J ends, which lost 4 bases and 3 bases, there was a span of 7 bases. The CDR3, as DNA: TGTGCCAGCAGTTACAGGAGCTACGAGCAGTACTTC. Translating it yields CASSYRSYEQYF.